This T cell receptor beta chain was identified during a study of blood T cell repertoires in COVID-19. Study-level background: Researchers got acute and convalescent COVID-19 samples from the United States, Italy and Spain.

The method was immunoSEQ multiplex PCR; TCRdb's version includes in-frame clones alone and lacks a portion of them. The sample yields some 48,000 clones, around 84% seen once. Trimming removed 5 bases from V and 7 bases from J, with 8 bases in between. The CDR3 contains 12 residues. This TCR was sampled from a man in his fifties or sixties with acute or convalescent COVID-19. The V and J genes are TRBV12-3 or TRBV12-4 and TRBJ1-4, with a possible D match to TRBD1 (5 bases). The material sequenced was peripheral blood. This chain's CDR3 is CASSPDSEKLFF. The CDR3 DNA follows: TGTGCCAGCAGTCCTGACAGTGAAAAACTGTTTTTT.